The following is a T cell receptor (beta chain) sequence with its context. Its antigen is currently unknown. This entry comes from a study of graft-versus-host responses after intestinal transplantation. The CDR3 contains 13 residues. Germline V lookup: CDR1 SEHNR, CDR2 FQNEAQ (reference sequence). Trimming cost V 4 bases and J 5 bases, with 9 bases left between them. Method: immunoSEQ multiplex PCR; TCRdb's copy keeps in-frame clones and lacks some. The top ten clones hold about 0.73% of a sample with roughly 110,000 clones, roughly 90% of them seen once. This sequence originates from a human donor who was the organ donor for an intestinal transplant. Sequencing used unstimulated CD4+ T cells sorted from spleen or lymph node cells, obtained before transplant. The rearrangement uses TRBV7-9 and TRBJ1-5, with D perhaps matching TRBD1 (5 bases). The CDR3 loop reads CASSSQGDQPQHF. The CDR3 DNA reads as TGTGCCAGCAGCTCCCAGGGTGATCAGCCCCAGCATTTT.